This TCR beta chain was sequenced in a study of blood T cell repertoires in COVID-19. The wider study: Sites in the United States, Italy and Spain provided acute and convalescent COVID-19 samples.

This table comes from immunoSEQ multiplex PCR, and its TCRdb copy is limited to in-frame clones, with some not included. The sample has about 320,000 clones, over 90% seen once; the top ten hold around 3.9%. The germline gives CDR1 SGHTA, CDR2 FQGNSA. Trimming cost V 5 bases and J 5 bases; bases outside gene matches: 6. The CDR3 has 14 amino acids. This sequence was found in a woman aged 25 to 39 who had been exposed to COVID-19. The sequencing sample was made of PBMCs or T cells enriched from blood (not recorded which). The chain combines TRBV7-2 with TRBJ1-1, with 9 bases lining up with TRBD1. CDR3 sequence reads: CASSTQGASTEAFF. The CDR3 region has the DNA TGTGCCAGCAGCACACAGGGGGCGAGTACTGAAGCTTTCTTT.